What follows are 12 T cell receptor beta chains derived from one specimen sequenced in a study of T-cell reconstitution after alpha-beta-depleted transplantation in children. TCRbeta library preparation incorporated unique molecular identifiers. TCRdb itself ran the PCR reads through MiXCR, one entry per CDR3 protein. Altogether some 600,000 distinct CDR3 sequences are present, about an eighth being singletons, with the ten largest covering about 2%. This specimen consisted of PBMCs, mostly from graft donor cells, obtained 360 days after TCRalphabeta/CD19-depleted stem cell transplant. Source of these receptors: a male patient younger than 18 who had a stem cell transplant for acute myeloid leukemia, so the T cells may come from the graft donor.

The chain links TRBV28 to TRBJ1-4; D is unclear. Trimming took off 6 bases at V and 3 bases at J, with 11 bases between the two ends. This CDR3 spans 14 amino acids. CDR1 and CDR2 from the germline V gene are MDHEN and SYDVKM. CDR3 in DNA: TGTGCCAGCAGCCTATACGGATCTAATGAAAAACTGTTTTTT. It codes for CASSLYGSNEKLFF.

The J gene is TRBJ2-7, the V gene TRBV29-1, with D uncertain. The CDR3 sequence is 14 residues long. Germline values: CDR1 SQVTM, CDR2 ANQGSEA. Trimming stripped 6 bases from V and 1 base from J, with 16 bases between. The CDR3: CSVAPSLPSYEQYF. DNA for the CDR3: TGCAGCGTGGCCCCAAGCCTACCTTCCTACGAGCAGTACTTC.

This clonotype was seen a handful of times. The chain has TRBV7-2 and TRBJ2-1, with 7 bases lining up with TRBD1. CDR3 length equals 14 residues. With 6 bases clipped from V and 6 bases from J, the junction kept 8 bases outside the gene matches. Germline values: CDR1 SGHTA, CDR2 FQGNSA. The CDR3 region is CASSPQGRVNEQFF. CDR3 bases: TGTGCCAGCAGTCCACAGGGGCGCGTCAATGAGCAGTTCTTC.

J is TRBJ2-7 and V is TRBV21-1; the table's D call, TRBD1, has no DNA check behind it. TRBV21-1 has pseudogene status. The CDR3 spans 16 residues. The CDR3 DNA reads as TGTGCCAGCAACTTAAAGGCCGGGACAGGCACCTACGAGCAGTACTTC. Translated, it gives CASNLKAGTGTYEQYF.

Only a few counts were recorded for this clonotype. The chain employs TRBV7-2 and TRBJ2-4, with D possibly TRBD2 on 7 matching bases. The CDR3 runs 16 residues. V was shortened by 4 bases and J by 0 bases, with 13 bases between the two germline ends. Germline CDR1 reads SGHTA; CDR2 reads FQGNSA. The CDR3 DNA reads as TGTGCCAGCAGCTCCCGGGGGGCGGGAGCCAAAAACATTCAGTACTTC. As protein: CASSSRGAGAKNIQYF.

The gene calls are TRBV3-1 and TRBJ2-7; 8 nucleotides agree with TRBD1. The V gene's germline CDR1 is LGHDT and CDR2 YNNKEL (reference sequence). Germline trimming cut 0 bases from V and 4 bases from J; bases unmatched to any gene: 2. The CDR3 totals 14 residues. CDR3 in DNA: TGTGCCAGCAGCCAAGACCAGGGGGCTTACGAGCAGTACTTC. Translated, it gives CASSQDQGAYEQYF.

The rearrangement uses TRBV20-1 and TRBJ2-3; either TRBD1 or TRBD2 may fit D (5 bases each). Germline values: CDR1 DFQATT, CDR2 SNEGSKA (reference sequence). V shed 7 bases and J shed 9 bases, with 8 bases lying between them. This CDR3 is 9 amino acids long. The CDR3 DNA reads as TGCAGTGTCGGGGCGACGCAGTATTTT. Residues: CSVGATQYF.

CDR3 nucleotides: TGTGCCAGCAGCCAAATTCCCGCCGGCTTCTTGAGCACAGATACGCAGTATTTT. Encoded protein: CASSQIPAGFLSTDTQYF. The chain joins TRBV14 to TRBJ2-3; D unresolved. Trimming removed 2 bases at V and 0 bases at J, with 18 bases between. This CDR3 comprises 18 residues. The germline V gene encodes CDR1 SGHDN and CDR2 FVKESK.

The rearrangement links TRBV29-1 to TRBJ2-5, with D unresolved. The CDR3 covers 15 residues. Germline-derived CDR1 and CDR2 are SQVTM and ANQGSEA. The ends were cut back, 4 bases at V and 2 bases at J, with 17 bases in the middle. CDR3 sequence (DNA): TGCAGCGTTGCCAGAGAGAGGATTGTACAAGAGACCCAGTACTTC. This translates into CSVARERIVQETQYF. Combining the CDR3 with reference TRBV29-1 and TRBJ2-5 gives the whole variable domain SAVISQKPSRDICQRGTSLTIQCQVDSQVTMMFWYRQQPGQSLTLIATANQGSEATYESGFVIDKFPISRPNLTFSTLTVSNMSPEDSSIYLCSVARERIVQETQYFGPGTRLLVL.

This clonotype has a count of ten or more. The V call is TRBV6-5, the J call TRBJ2-5, with a possible D match to TRBD1 (6 bases). From germline, CDR1 is MNHEY and CDR2 SVGAGI. With 2 bases removed from V and 5 bases from J, the gap between germline ends came to 21 bases. The CDR3 is made up of 17 amino acids. CDR3 in amino acids: CASSYPFSTGTAETQYF. In nucleotides, the CDR3 is TGTGCCAGCAGTTACCCCTTTTCGACAGGCACGGCGGAGACCCAGTACTTC.

This clonotype was counted between two and nine times. The chain is built from TRBV24-1 and TRBJ2-1; D might be TRBD1 (6 bases). The CDR3 length is 15 residues. Germline assignment: CDR1 KGHDR and CDR2 SFDVKD. Trimming left V 6 bases short and J 5 bases short, with 16 bases between. Here the CDR3 DNA reads TGTGCCACCAGTAAGATCACAGGGTTACACAATGAGCAGTTCTTC. It yields the protein CATSKITGLHNEQFF.

This rearrangement joins TRBV29-1 to TRBJ1-1; the D gene is possibly TRBD1 (6 bases). Germline V lookup: CDR1 SQVTM, CDR2 ANQGSEA. The CDR3 consists of 12 residues. The CDR3 here is CSAGHLNTEAFF. The CDR3 nucleotides read TGCAGTGCGGGACACCTGAACACTGAAGCTTTCTTT.